A single sample is the source of the 29 T cell receptor beta chains below, sequenced in a study of cytomegalovirus exposure and HLA in healthy donors. The PCR ran on 60 Vbeta and 13 Jbeta primers. Clones were read by immunoSEQ multiplex PCR, and TCRdb kept only the in-frame ones, dropping some. Of 84,000 or so clones detected, around 77% appear once; the ten largest clones hold 3% to 4.5%. The sequencing sample was made of PBMCs. The source of these receptors is a man aged 25-40 years in good health and CMV-seronegative.

The gene calls are TRBV6-1 and TRBJ2-7, with D possibly matching TRBD2 (5 bases). In germline, CDR1 is MNHNS, CDR2 SASEGT. The CDR3 has 15 amino acids. The V gene lost 4 bases and the J gene lost 3 bases, with 16 bases spanning the gap. CDR3 coding DNA: TGTGCCAGCAGTGGTCCTGGGGAGTCAAGCTACGAGCAGTACTTC. Translated, it gives CASSGPGESSYEQYF.

This clone appeared a single time. The chain uses TRBV19 and TRBJ2-1, with TRBD2 matching 7 bases. J lost 7 bases, V lost 6 bases, and 12 bases had no gene match. CDR3 length equals 15 residues. Germline assignment: CDR1 LNHDA and CDR2 SQIVND (reference sequence). The CDR3 spells CASSQPPAGLNEQFF. The DNA of the CDR3 is TGTGCCAGTAGCCAACCCCCAGCGGGATTGAATGAGCAGTTCTTC.

The gene calls are TRBV28 and TRBJ2-1; 15 bases fit TRBD2. Germline loops: CDR1 MDHEN, CDR2 SYDVKM. The CDR3 totals 17 residues. Germline trimming cut 2 bases from V and 4 bases from J; bases unmatched to any gene: 3. This CDR3 reads CASSLGTSGRNYNEQFF. The CDR3 bases are TGTGCCAGCAGTTTAGGGACTAGCGGGAGGAATTACAATGAGCAGTTCTTC.

The V gene is TRBV30, the J gene TRBJ1-3, with TRBD1 identical over 8 bases. The J segment lost 8 bases and the V segment lost 1 base, leaving 16 bases of the junction unmatched. The CDR3 extends over 17 amino acids. Germline CDR1 and CDR2: GTSNPN and SVGIG (reference sequence). CDR3 sequence: CAWSAPGQAKLSDTIYF. CDR3 coding DNA: TGTGCCTGGAGTGCTCCGGGACAGGCTAAACTCTCGGACACCATATATTTT.

The chain recombines TRBV6-1 with TRBJ1-6, with D unclear. This CDR3 region has 17 residues. CDR1 is MNHNS and CDR2 is SASEGT in the germline V gene. V was pared by 3 bases and J by 6 bases, with 18 bases between. CDR3 amino acids: CASSEGLARFSNSPLHF. CDR3 sequence (DNA): TGTGCCAGCAGTGAGGGTTTGGCGAGGTTCTCTAATTCACCCCTCCACTTT.

The J gene is TRBJ1-2, the V gene TRBV7-2, with TRBD1 matching 9 bases. The CDR3 runs to 16 residues. Germline-derived CDR1 and CDR2 are SGHTA and FQGNSA. The V segment lost 2 bases and the J segment 6 bases; nucleotides outside the gene matches: 10. CDR3 bases: TGTGCCAGCAGCTTAAGCTGGGGGGGACAGGGACATGGCTACACCTTC. Amino acid sequence: CASSLSWGGQGHGYTF.

As concerns this clone: The identical CDR3 is also encoded by other nucleotide sequences in the sample. V is TRBV2 and J is TRBJ2-3; TRBD2 matches 9 bases. Germline V CDR1 and CDR2: SNHLY, FYNNEI. CDR3 length: 14 amino acids. The V gene end was trimmed by 3 bases and the J gene end by 6 bases; junction bases not matched to a gene: 4. CDR3 amino acids: CASSERGGKDTQYF. The DNA of the CDR3 is TGTGCCAGCAGTGAGCGGGGGGGCAAGGATACGCAGTATTTT.

DNA for the CDR3: TGTGCCAGCAGCTTAGAACGGGAGCCCCAGCATTTT. Encoded protein: CASSLEREPQHF. The chain couples TRBV7-9 to TRBJ1-5, with D unclear. Germline loops: CDR1 SEHNR, CDR2 FQNEAQ (reference sequence). V lost 1 base to trimming and J lost 8 bases, with 6 bases between them. The CDR3 length is 12 residues.

The J gene is TRBJ1-2, the V gene TRBV2; D unresolved. The CDR3 consists of 13 residues. In germline, CDR1 is SNHLY, CDR2 FYNNEI. V was cut by 8 bases and J by 2 bases, with 12 bases left in between. The CDR3 nucleotides read TGTGCCAGCCAGGAACGGGAGAACTATGGCTACACCTTC. Amino acids: CASQERENYGYTF.

CDR3 in amino acids: CASSLDQGGTSGKGRNEQFF. The CDR3 nucleotides read TGTGCCAGCAGCTTAGATCAAGGAGGGACTAGCGGGAAAGGACGGAATGAGCAGTTCTTC. The chain has TRBV11-3 and TRBJ2-1, with 13 positions matching TRBD2. CDR1 is SGHNT, CDR2 YENEEA, per germline. V gave up 0 bases and J gave up 7 bases; unmatched junction bases: 15. CDR3 size: 20 residues.

This chain links TRBV5-8 with TRBJ2-7; TRBD1 aligns across 11 bases. CDR3 length equals 15 residues. V lost 6 bases, J lost 0 bases, and 5 bases stayed unmatched. The germline V gene has CDR1 SGHTS and CDR2 YDEGEE. In DNA form, the CDR3 reads TGTGCCAGCAAGGGACAGGGGGGCCTCTCCTACGAGCAGTACTTC. It is translated as CASKGQGGLSYEQYF. Full variable domain (missing parts from reference TRBV5-8 and TRBJ2-7): EAGVTQSPTHLIKTRGQQATLRCSPISGHTSVYWYQQALGLGLQFLLWYDEGEERNRGNFPPRFSGRQFPNYSSELNVNALELEDSALYLCASKGQGGLSYEQYFGPGTRLTVT.

Only one count was recorded for this clone. The chain employs TRBV4-1 and TRBJ2-7; TRBD2 aligns across 16 bases. Germline V CDR1 and CDR2: MGHRA, YSYEKL. Unmatched junction bases numbered 12, after V lost 1 base and J lost 0 bases. The CDR3 has 21 residues. CDR3 region: CASSQVSFGTSGRVVSYEQYF. The DNA for the CDR3 is TGCGCCAGCAGCCAAGTGTCCTTTGGGACTAGCGGGAGGGTCGTCTCCTACGAGCAGTACTTC.

This chain connects TRBV6-1 to TRBJ2-5; D might be TRBD1 (8 bases). The end of the DNA is better explained by TRBJ2-7, so the J call may be wrong. The CDR3 contains 15 residues. Germline V gives CDR1 MNHNS, CDR2 SASEGT. CDR3 protein: CASWGGSGGAYEQYF. The CDR3 DNA follows: TGTGCCAGCTGGGGGGGGTCAGGGGGCGCCTACGAGCAGTACTTC.

This clone was observed once. This sequence joins TRBV6-5 and TRBJ1-1, with TRBD1 matching over 9 bases. The CDR3 contains 15 residues. Unmatched junction bases numbered 4, after V lost 0 bases and J lost 5 bases. Germline values: CDR1 MNHEY, CDR2 SVGAGI. The CDR3: CASSYSRTGDTEAFF. The CDR3 nucleotides are TGTGCCAGCAGTTACTCGAGGACAGGGGATACTGAAGCTTTCTTT.

V gene TRBV9 combines with J gene TRBJ2-2; tentative D call: TRBD1 (5 bases). CDR1 is SGDLS and CDR2 is YYNGEE in the germline V gene. V was clipped by 2 bases and J by 7 bases, with 15 bases between them. This CDR3 spans 15 amino acids. CDR3 DNA: TGTGCCAGCAGCGTTATTCAGGGATTGGGCGGGGAGCTGTTTTTT. This translates into CASSVIQGLGGELFF.

The V and J genes are TRBV7-9 and TRBJ2-7, with a weak D call TRBD1 (5 bases). The CDR3 contains 15 residues. V lost 5 bases and J 6 bases, leaving 20 bases between the germline ends. The germline gives CDR1 SEHNR, CDR2 FQNEAQ (reference sequence). The CDR3 is CASSPDGALFFEQYF. The CDR3 DNA reads as TGTGCCAGCAGCCCAGATGGGGCCCTCTTTTTCGAGCAGTACTTC.

This clone has a single count. The rearrangement links TRBV5-5 to TRBJ2-7; 7 bases are a match to TRBD2. The CDR3 covers 15 residues. Germline CDR1 is SGHKS and CDR2 is YYEKEE (reference sequence). V lost 0 bases to trimming and J lost 3 bases; unmatched junction nucleotides: 6. This CDR3 reads CASSLVAGGGYEQYF. In DNA form, the CDR3 reads TGTGCCAGCAGCTTGGTTGCTGGGGGGGGCTACGAGCAGTACTTC.

The chain recombines TRBV5-1 with TRBJ1-1; 7 bases are a match to TRBD1. The CDR3 length is 13 residues. Germline V gene lookup returns CDR1 SGHRS and CDR2 YFSETQ. The trim removed 5 bases at V and 3 bases at J, leaving 4 bases unmatched. The CDR3 DNA sequence: TGCGCCAGCAGGGTCAGGGGGGACACTGAAGCTTTCTTT. Encoded protein: CASRVRGDTEAFF. The full variable domain, with the rest looked up from reference TRBV5-1 and TRBJ1-1, is KAGVTQTPRYLIKTRGQQVTLSCSPISGHRSVSWYQQTPGQGLQFLFEYFSETQRNKGNFPGRFSGRQFSNSRSEMNVSTLELGDSALYLCASRVRGDTEAFFGQGTRLTVV.

The rearrangement links TRBV5-1 to TRBJ2-2; D not certain. The CDR3 is made up of 16 amino acids. CDR1 and CDR2 (germline): SGHRS, YFSETQ. The V end was cut by 0 bases, the J end by 1 base, with 10 bases between. The CDR3 sequence is CASSLGAALNTGELFF. The CDR3 nucleotides are TGCGCCAGCAGCTTGGGGGCAGCTCTGAACACCGGGGAGCTGTTTTTT. The full variable domain, with the rest looked up from reference TRBV5-1 and TRBJ2-2, is KAGVTQTPRYLIKTRGQQVTLSCSPISGHRSVSWYQQTPGQGLQFLFEYFSETQRNKGNFPGRFSGRQFSNSRSEMNVSTLELGDSALYLCASSLGAALNTGELFFGEGSRLTVL.

The J gene is TRBJ2-1, the V gene TRBV6-1; D may be TRBD1 (6 bases). Germline V gives CDR1 MNHNS, CDR2 SASEGT. V was clipped by 5 bases and J by 12 bases, with 20 bases between them. The CDR3 length is 14 residues. The CDR3 loop is CASSTLGALTGQFF. The CDR3 DNA reads as TGTGCCAGCAGTACTCTGGGGGCGCTTACGGGGCAGTTCTTC.

The chain couples TRBV5-8 to TRBJ2-3; TRBD2 matches at 9 bases. The CDR3 is made up of 19 amino acids. CDR1 and CDR2 (germline): SGHTS, YDEGEE. The ends lost 6 bases at V and 0 bases at J; junction bases unmatched: 17. The CDR3 DNA reads as TGTGCCAGCATCCTTGGGGTTGTAGCGGGAGAGTATAGCACAGATACGCAGTATTTT. It translates to CASILGVVAGEYSTDTQYF.

The chain has TRBV27 and TRBJ1-5; no clear D gene. The CDR3 is 17 amino acids. V lost 4 bases and J lost 0, with 16 bases in between. Germline CDR1 MNHEY, CDR2 SMNVEV (reference sequence). The CDR3 loop reads CASSSRLESDSNQPQHF. The CDR3 DNA follows: TGTGCCAGCAGTTCCCGACTCGAGAGCGATAGCAATCAGCCCCAGCATTTT.

This chain joins TRBV30 and TRBJ2-6, with TRBD2 identical over 7 bases. This CDR3 has 14 amino acids. Per germline, CDR1 GTSNPN and CDR2 SVGIG (reference sequence). As DNA, the CDR3 is TGTGGGCGGTCGGGGGGCTCTGGGGCCAACGTCCTGACTTTC. Translating gives CGRSGGSGANVLTF. The full variable domain, in which reference TRBV30 and TRBJ2-6 provide the parts outside the CDR3, is SQTIHQWPATLVQPVGSPLSLECTVEGTSNPNLYWYRQAAGRGLQLLFYSVGIGQISSEVPQNLSASRPQDRQFILSSKKLLLSDSGFYLCGRSGGSGANVLTFGAGSRLTVL.

This chain joins TRBV7-9 and TRBJ2-1; 14 bases fit TRBD2. There are 15 residues in the CDR3. Germline V gene lookup returns CDR1 SEHNR and CDR2 FQNEAQ (reference sequence). V shed 6 bases, J shed 4 bases, and the junction held 2 bases outside the gene matches. CDR3 residues: CASSWTSGGYNEQFF. The CDR3, as DNA: TGTGCCAGCAGTTGGACTAGCGGGGGGTACAATGAGCAGTTCTTC.

This clone has only a few counts. The gene calls are TRBV7-2 and TRBJ2-2, with TRBD2 identical over 7 bases. The J segment lost 5 bases and the V segment lost 1 base, leaving 7 bases of the junction unmatched. The CDR3 is made up of 16 amino acids. From germline, CDR1 is SGHTA and CDR2 FQGNSA. As DNA, the CDR3 is TGTGCCAGCAGCTTAGATTTCGGGGGGTGGACCGGGGAGCTGTTTTTT. Protein sequence: CASSLDFGGWTGELFF.

This clone has just a few counts. This chain uses TRBV28 with TRBJ1-2; 11 positions agree with TRBD1. From germline, CDR1 is MDHEN and CDR2 SYDVKM. This CDR3 is 16 amino acids long. J gave up 8 bases and V 3 bases, and 11 bases lay outside the gene matches. CDR3 sequence reads: CASSFRDRGSYSGYTF. In DNA, the CDR3 is TGTGCCAGCAGTTTCAGGGACAGGGGGTCTTATTCGGGCTACACCTTC.

The chain carries TRBV6-6 and TRBJ1-2; unclear D gene. The germline V gene encodes CDR1 MNHNY and CDR2 SVGAGI (reference sequence). This CDR3 is built from 11 residues. Trimming stripped 6 bases from V and 5 bases from J, with 7 bases between. Here the CDR3 reads CASSPIYGYTF. CDR3 DNA sequence: TGTGCCAGCAGCCCCATTTATGGCTACACCTTC.

The CDR3: CASSQDPGDSYNEQFF. The DNA of the CDR3 is TGCGCCAGCAGCCAAGATCCGGGAGACTCCTACAATGAGCAGTTCTTC. The chain has TRBV4-3 and TRBJ2-1; possibly TRBD2 for D (6 bases). This CDR3 has 16 amino acids. Trimming shortened V by 0 bases and J by 0 bases, and 9 bases separated the two germline ends. Germline CDR1 is LGHNA and CDR2 is YSLEER.

This sequence joins TRBV19 and TRBJ1-2, with 7 bases identical to TRBD1. There are 13 residues in the CDR3. The V gene end was trimmed by 4 bases and the J gene end by 2 bases; junction bases not matched to a gene: 1. Looked up from germline, CDR1 is LNHDA and CDR2 is SQIVND (reference sequence). CDR3 amino acids: CASSKQGNYGYTF. The CDR3 region has the DNA TGTGCCAGTAGTAAACAGGGGAACTATGGCTACACCTTC.